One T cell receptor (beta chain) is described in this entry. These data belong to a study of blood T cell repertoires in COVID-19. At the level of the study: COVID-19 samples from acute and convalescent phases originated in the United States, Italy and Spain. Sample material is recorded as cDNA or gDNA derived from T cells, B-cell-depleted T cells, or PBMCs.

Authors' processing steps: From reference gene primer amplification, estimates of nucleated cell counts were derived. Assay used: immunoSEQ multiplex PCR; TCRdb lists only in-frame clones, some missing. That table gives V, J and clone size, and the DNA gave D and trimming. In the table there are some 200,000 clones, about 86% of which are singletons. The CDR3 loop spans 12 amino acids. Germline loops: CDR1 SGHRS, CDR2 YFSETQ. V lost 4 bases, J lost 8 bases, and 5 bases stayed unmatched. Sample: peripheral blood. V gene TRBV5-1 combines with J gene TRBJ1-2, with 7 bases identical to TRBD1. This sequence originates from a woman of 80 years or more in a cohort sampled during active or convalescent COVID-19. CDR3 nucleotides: TGCGCCAGCAGCCCACAGGGGCAAGGCTACACCTTC. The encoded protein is CASSPQGQGYTF.